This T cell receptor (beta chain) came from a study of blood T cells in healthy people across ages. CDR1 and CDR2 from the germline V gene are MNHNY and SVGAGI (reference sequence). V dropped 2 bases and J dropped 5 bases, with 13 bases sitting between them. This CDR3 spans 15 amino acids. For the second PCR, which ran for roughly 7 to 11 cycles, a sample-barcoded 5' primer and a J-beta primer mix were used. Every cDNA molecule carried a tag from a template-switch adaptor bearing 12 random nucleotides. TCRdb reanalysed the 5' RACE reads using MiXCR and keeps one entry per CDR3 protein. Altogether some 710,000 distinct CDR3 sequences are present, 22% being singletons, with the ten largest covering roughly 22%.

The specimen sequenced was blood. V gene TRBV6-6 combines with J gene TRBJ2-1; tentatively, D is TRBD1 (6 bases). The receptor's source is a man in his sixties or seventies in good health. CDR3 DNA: TGTGCCAGCAGTTACACACAGGGAACGCACAATGAGCAGTTCTTC. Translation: CASSYTQGTHNEQFF.